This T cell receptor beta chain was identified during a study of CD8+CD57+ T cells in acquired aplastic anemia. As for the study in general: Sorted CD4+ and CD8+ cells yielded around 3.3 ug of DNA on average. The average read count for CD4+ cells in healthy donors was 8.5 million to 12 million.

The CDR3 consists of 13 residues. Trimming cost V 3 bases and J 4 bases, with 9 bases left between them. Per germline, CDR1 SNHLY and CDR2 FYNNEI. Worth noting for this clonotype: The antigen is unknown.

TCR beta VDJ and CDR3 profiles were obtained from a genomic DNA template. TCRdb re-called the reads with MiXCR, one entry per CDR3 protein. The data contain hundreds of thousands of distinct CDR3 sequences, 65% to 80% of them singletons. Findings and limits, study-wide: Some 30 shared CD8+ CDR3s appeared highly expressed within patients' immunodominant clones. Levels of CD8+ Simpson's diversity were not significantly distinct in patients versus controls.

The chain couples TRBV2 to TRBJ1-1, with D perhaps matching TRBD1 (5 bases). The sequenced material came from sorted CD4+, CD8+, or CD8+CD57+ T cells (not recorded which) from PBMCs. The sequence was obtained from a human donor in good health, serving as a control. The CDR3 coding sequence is TGTGCCAGCAGTGACAGGGTGACCACTGAAGCTTTCTTT. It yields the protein CASSDRVTTEAFF.